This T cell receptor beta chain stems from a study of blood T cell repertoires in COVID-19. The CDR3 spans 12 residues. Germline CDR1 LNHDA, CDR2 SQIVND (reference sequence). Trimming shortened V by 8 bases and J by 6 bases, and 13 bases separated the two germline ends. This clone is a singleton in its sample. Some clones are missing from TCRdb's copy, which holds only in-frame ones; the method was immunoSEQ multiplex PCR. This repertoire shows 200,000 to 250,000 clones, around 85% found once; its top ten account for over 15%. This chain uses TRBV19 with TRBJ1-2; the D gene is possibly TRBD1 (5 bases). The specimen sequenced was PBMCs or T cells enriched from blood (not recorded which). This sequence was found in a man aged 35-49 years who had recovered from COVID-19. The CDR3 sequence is CASSTRVDGYTF. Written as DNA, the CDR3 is TGTGCCAGTTCCACCAGGGTAGATGGCTACACCTTC.